The source of this T cell receptor beta chain is a study of control samples from healthy donors and cancer patients. Profiled with immunoSEQ multiplex PCR; TCRdb holds only in-frame clones, not every one. The sample shows around 250,000 clones, roughly 87% of them seen only once. The CDR3 contains 13 residues. Trimming cost V 4 bases and J 1 base, with 5 bases left between them. Germline V gene data show CDR1 as SGHNT and CDR2 as YYREEE (reference sequence). This clone was picked up a small number of times. Other DNA sequences from this sample encode an identical CDR3 as well. The chain couples TRBV5-4 to TRBJ2-2, with no clear D. The sample was PBMCs. The sequence came from a woman aged 55-75 years with lung cancer. The DNA for the CDR3 is TGTGCCAGCAGCCCACAGAACACCGGGGAGCTGTTTTTT. This encodes CASSPQNTGELFF.